This T cell receptor (beta chain) was identified during a study of beta chain features in type 1 diabetes. Study-level points and caveats: Shortening that was moderate but significant affected the TCRB CDR3s of Type 1 diabetes patients in all four CD4+ subsets.

This clone has a handful of counts. What it recognizes is unknown. The authors sorted CD4+ naive, central memory, regulatory and stem cell-like memory cells via CD45RO/CCR7/CD25/CD127/CD95/CD27. Investigators reverse transcribed all isolated RNA, so they sequenced expressed TCRB transcripts. TCRdb's table, derived via immunoSEQ multiplex PCR, lists solely in-frame clones and lacks some. Here the sample spans some 370,000 clones, over 8.5% being singletons. CDR1 is SGDLS, CDR2 YYNGEE, per germline. The CDR3 consists of 13 residues. Trimming stripped 1 base from V and 6 bases from J, with 9 bases between.

The source of this sequence is a man aged 30 to 45 with type 1 diabetes. Material: central memory CD4+ T cells from blood. The V and J genes are TRBV9 and TRBJ2-3; possibly TRBD1 or TRBD2 for D (5 bases each). CDR3 in amino acids: CASSVSGPDTQYF. DNA of the CDR3: TGTGCCAGCAGCGTATCGGGACCTGATACGCAGTATTTT.